The following is a TCR beta chain sequence with its context. The data stem from a study of blood T cell repertoires in COVID-19. The overall study: Acute-phase and convalescent COVID-19 samples originated in the United States, Italy and Spain. In each case, the material was cDNA or gDNA derived from T cells, B-cell-depleted T cells, or PBMCs.

The CDR3 loop spans 17 amino acids. In the study's own analysis: Using reference gene primer amplification, nucleated cell counts were estimated. Repertoires were generated with immunoSEQ multiplex PCR, while TCRdb's copy carries only in-frame clones and drops some. The V and J calls and clone size were taken over from that table, and D and trimming were inferred from the DNA. The sample holds 200,000 to 300,000 clones, approximately 83% seen once. The gene calls are TRBV12-1 and TRBJ1-2; TRBD1, the table's D call, lacks a check against the DNA. TRBV12-1 is designated a pseudogene. The TCR was taken from a human donor in a cohort sampled during active COVID-19. The source material was peripheral blood. DNA for the CDR3: TGTGCCAGCAGCTTTGCAGGTATCGAAGGGGGCGACTATGGCTACACCTTC. Its protein is CASSFAGIEGGDYGYTF.